Given below is one T cell receptor (beta chain) in context. Its binding antigen is unknown. No quality values exist for individual bases; no much larger clone is one base distant. The data are from a study of shared clonotypes between healthy human individuals (dated by TCRdb to the early 2020s). Turning to the overall study: The cohort comprised a couple of women and a few men aged 18 to 49 years. For each donor, three plates each were used for CD4 naive and CD4 memory, two plates were used for CD8 naive, and one plate was used for CD8 memory. Blood TCR repertoires of five healthy adults were deeply sequenced to estimate repertoire size and the extent of clonotype sharing between individuals. Per donor, leukapheresis produced somewhere between about 0.85 and 10 billion PBMCs. Libraries were prepared and TCR repertoires were sequenced by different laboratories using diverse techniques, in order to increase sequencing depth and limit assay-specific biases. Beyond this particular receptor, the publication reports: Sharing across a few donors was observed for about 5% of naive CD4, 3.5% of naive CD8, about 2.3% of memory CD4, and 0.4% of memory CD8 clonotypes. Based on pairwise subsampling, the degree of clonotype sharing among donors was expected to be affected by sequencing depth. Sampling was restricted to blood, and TCR repertoires in tissue are likely to differ from TCR repertoires in blood. The genetic and exposure-history diversity represented was limited by the small number of donors. Estimated clonotype richness was generally larger for naive than for memory subsets. Incomplete sequencing was indicated by rarefaction of sorted-subset datasets, despite the large sequencing depth. Compared with non-shared clonotypes, the clonotypes found in all four sorted-subset donors had higher generation probabilities.

TCR CDR3 regions were amplified from genomic DNA by multiplex PCR using the deep immunoSEQ assay. Genomic DNA extracted from each cell subset was distributed evenly over all wells of several immunoSEQ 96-well plates, and each plate served as one replicate. For sorted subsets, about 0.2 ug genomic DNA, equal to about 30,000 T cell genomes, was loaded into each replicate PCR. The purified libraries were quantified using a Qubit 3.0 fluorometer, sized with a Bioanalyzer 2100, and then quantified again using the KAPA Library Quantification kit. Every immunoSEQ 96-well plate was sequenced on a separate single-read 150-cycle Illumina NextSeq 550 flow cell. Regarding the original processing steps: Because the immunoSEQ output included only junctional sequences and no quality scores, the filtering could not be the same as the filtering used for full-length reads. To assign V/J genes and CDR3, sequences were annotated using PyIR, a Python wrapper for IgBLAST v1.9, with IMGT germline references. Any read was removed if the V/J assignment was weak (E-value above 1e-6), the CDR3 was missing, or the read contained stop codons, out-of-frame junctions, or ambiguous translated residues. V3J clonotypes were defined by identical inferred V gene, J gene, and CDR3 amino acid sequence. Percentage overlap between repertoires was computed as shared unique clonotypes divided by the size of the smaller repertoire. Repertoire richness was assessed with RTK rarefaction, the Chao1 estimator, and Recon v2.1 estimates of unobserved clonotypes. For all TCRbeta clonotypes obtained by the gDNA method from a few donors, generation probabilities were computed with OLGA. The source is immuneACCESS, and TCRdb retained only in-frame sequences with V and J called. Part of the clones is not carried over; for the studies checked, unresolved V genes explain less than half of this, and the remainder is unexplained. Clonal size and the V and J genes are those of that table, whereas D and trimming came from the DNA. The sample includes some 2,100,000 clones, with approximately 94% observed a single time. The ten most abundant clones make up roughly 1.7% of the sample.

The CDR3, cysteine through phenylalanine, is 13 amino acids long. Here the CDR3 DNA is all that survives: 39 bases in frame from base 1. Here V drops 4 bases and J drops 6 bases, and the junction holds 6 bases not matched to any gene. Sequences LGHNA (CDR1) and YNFKEQ (CDR2) are obtained from the germline V gene. CD8 naive samples were obtained by positive selection for CCR7 among CD45RO-negative cells, yielding a CD45RA+CCR7+ population from which TemRA cells were excluded. The donors were healthy, HIV-negative adults with no recently reported acute infections or vaccinations. Only Caucasian adults living in Nashville, Tennessee, USA were represented among the donors. Blood was collected by leukapheresis, and PBMCs were isolated by Ficoll-Histopaque density gradient centrifugation and then cryopreserved in liquid nitrogen vapor phase. Analytical flow cytometry was used to check the purity and quantity of every magnetically sorted T cell population. Genomic DNA was isolated from each sorted fraction and quantified by UV absorbance on a Nanodrop 2000c.

The chain employs TRBV4-2 and TRBJ2-7; the central 7 bases match TRBD1. This sequence was found in a man between 18 and 35 years old in good health. Some clones in this sample may be carry-over from other donors' samples. What was sequenced was naive CD8+ T cells from PBMCs. This specimen's cell subset or site label, per the study, means: CD45RA+CCR7+. The nucleotide sequence reads as follows: TGTGCCAGCAGCCCCGGGACAGATCGCGAGCAGTACTTC. Its translation reads: CASSPGTDREQYF.